This TCR beta chain appears in the sequencing data of a study of monozygotic twins with inflammatory bowel disease. TCRdb reprocessed the 5' RACE reads, keeping one entry per CDR3 protein, no DNA. This sample lists around 450,000 distinct CDR3 sequences; its ten largest clones have 2% to 2.5%. This CDR3 comprises 14 residues. Germline V gene data show CDR1 as SGHDT and CDR2 as YYEEEE. Remarks on this clonotype: Its antigen is still unknown.

Notes on the study in general: Compared with healthy co-twins, IBD patients showed reduced TCRbeta repertoire diversity by inverse Simpson. Twin concordance left repertoire similarity unchanged, with limited power a possible explanation for this lack of difference.

The rearrangement uses TRBV5-6 and TRBJ2-4; the TCRdb call, TRBD1, lacks DNA for checking. The sequence was collected from a human donor with ulcerative colitis or Crohn's disease, or a healthy co-twin of an affected twin (not recorded which). Input material: blood. The CDR3 reads CASSRQGSKNIQYF.